The T cell receptor (beta chain) under discussion was sequenced for a study of T cell responses to AZD1222 COVID-19 vaccine. Study outcomes and limitations: Regions 160-218 and 743-854 dominated among vaccine-associated CD4 TCRs spanning spike. Only a handful of AZD1222 recipients tested seropositive at baseline. Reportedly, nearly half the spike-specific TCRs target unmutated variant regions.

The V segment lost 5 bases and the J segment 4 bases; nucleotides outside the gene matches: 7. The CDR3 has 14 residues. The V gene's germline CDR1 is LNHDA and CDR2 SQIVND (reference sequence). TCRdb's table, derived via immunoSEQ multiplex PCR, lists solely in-frame clones and lacks some. The data contain some 200,000 clones, around nine tenths of them seen just once; the ten biggest clones take up 3.6%. A word on this clone: Its antigen is as yet unknown.

The source is an adult who received the MenACWY meningococcal vaccine as a control. This specimen consisted of peripheral blood, obtained 28 days after the second dose of the MenACWY control vaccine. The chain links TRBV19 to TRBJ1-1, with 7 bases lining up with TRBD1. This CDR3 reads CASSDRVGFTEAFF. CDR3 coding DNA: TGTGCCAGTAGTGACAGGGTCGGGTTCACTGAAGCTTTCTTT.